Below, one T cell receptor (beta chain) is given with its context. Its antigen is unknown. The data stem from a study of blood T cells in healthy people across ages. General observations from the study: Unsorted PBMCs ruled out conclusive naive versus antigen-experienced comparison.

Primers used in a second PCR of roughly 7 to 11 cycles were a sample-barcoded 5' primer and a J-beta primer mix. TCRdb reprocessed the 5' RACE reads via MiXCR and lists one record per CDR3 protein. The sample yields 1,100,000 or so distinct CDR3 sequences, 45% seen once. CDR3 size: 14 residues. Trimming took off 3 bases at V and 1 base at J, with 12 bases between the two ends. The germline CDR1 and CDR2 sequences are DFQATT and SNEGSKA (reference sequence). This rearrangement joins TRBV20-1 to TRBJ2-5; a possible D gene is TRBD1 (5 bases). The source material was blood. The origin of this receptor is a woman aged 55 to 70 in good health. The CDR3 DNA reads as TGCAGTGCTAGGGTTCAGGGCCCCCAAGAGACCCAGTACTTC. Amino acids: CSARVQGPQETQYF.